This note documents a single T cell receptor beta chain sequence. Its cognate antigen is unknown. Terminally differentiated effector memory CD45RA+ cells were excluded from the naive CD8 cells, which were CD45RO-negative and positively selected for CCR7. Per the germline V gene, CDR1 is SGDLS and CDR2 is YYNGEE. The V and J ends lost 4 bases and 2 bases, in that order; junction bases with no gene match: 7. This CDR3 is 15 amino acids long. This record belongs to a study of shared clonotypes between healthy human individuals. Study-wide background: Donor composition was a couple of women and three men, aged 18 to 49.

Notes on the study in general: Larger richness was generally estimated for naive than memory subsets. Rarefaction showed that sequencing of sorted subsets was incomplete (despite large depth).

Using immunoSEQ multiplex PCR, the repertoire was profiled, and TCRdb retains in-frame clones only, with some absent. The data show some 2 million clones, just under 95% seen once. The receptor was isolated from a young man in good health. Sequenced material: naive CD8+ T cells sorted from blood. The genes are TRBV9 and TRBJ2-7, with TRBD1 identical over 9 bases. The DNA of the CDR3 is TGTGCCAGCAGCCCGGGACAGGGTCTGACCTACGAGCAGTACTTC. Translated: CASSPGQGLTYEQYF. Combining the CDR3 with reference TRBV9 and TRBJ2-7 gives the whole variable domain DSGVTQTPKHLITATGQRVTLRCSPRSGDLSVYWYQQSLDQGLQFLIQYYNGEERAKGNILERFSAQQFPDLHSELNLSSLELGDSALYFCASSPGQGLTYEQYFGPGTRLTVT.